These 21 T cell receptor beta chains originate from one sample sequenced in a study of T-cell reconstitution after alpha-beta-depleted transplantation in children. Preparing the TCRbeta library involved the use of unique molecular identifiers. TCRdb recomputed calls from the PCR reads with MiXCR, one row per CDR3 protein. The profile shows hundreds of thousands of distinct CDR3 sequences, 15% to 20% of them singletons. Here the sequenced sample was PBMCs from the stem cell graft donor, taken from the stem cell graft. These TCRs come from a human donor who donated a stem cell graft to a child with acute myeloid leukemia.

In this sample, this clonotype turned up a few times. The V call is TRBV7-9, the J call TRBJ2-5; D is perhaps TRBD2 (5 bases). The CDR3 contains 15 residues. Germline values: CDR1 SEHNR, CDR2 FQNEAQ (reference sequence). Trimming removed 4 bases from V and 5 bases from J, with 17 bases in between. DNA of the CDR3: TGTGCCAGCAGCTCAACAACCCTGGACTTGGAGACCCAGTACTTC. Encoded protein: CASSSTTLDLETQYF.

This clonotype was counted at least ten times. The chain couples TRBV20-1 to TRBJ2-2; D possibly corresponds to TRBD2 (5 bases). CDR1 is DFQATT, CDR2 SNEGSKA, per germline (reference sequence). Trimming removed 6 bases from V and 5 bases from J, with 16 bases in between. The CDR3 has 14 residues. The CDR3 here is CSATAGFGTGELFF. DNA of the CDR3: TGCAGTGCCACGGCGGGCTTCGGGACCGGGGAGCTGTTTTTT.

The V and J genes are TRBV2 and TRBJ2-2, with D perhaps TRBD1 (6 bases). The ends were cut back, 7 bases at V and 2 bases at J, with 14 bases in the middle. This CDR3 has 15 residues. Per germline, CDR1 SNHLY and CDR2 FYNNEI. Written as DNA, the CDR3 is TGTGCCAGCAAATCAGGGGCGAGAAACACCGGGGAGCTGTTTTTT. Protein: CASKSGARNTGELFF.

Ten or more counts support this clonotype. This sequence joins TRBV20-1 and TRBJ1-6, with a tentative D call TRBD1 (6 bases). With 0 bases removed from V and 8 bases from J, the gap between germline ends came to 14 bases. Germline CDR1 DFQATT, CDR2 SNEGSKA (reference sequence). The CDR3 is made up of 15 amino acids. The CDR3 protein is CSARDQTGNDSPLHF. The CDR3 DNA reads as TGCAGTGCTAGAGATCAAACAGGGAATGATTCACCCCTCCACTTT.

This clonotype has more than one count but fewer than ten. The genes are TRBV7-9 and TRBJ2-7, with TRBD1 identical over 7 bases. Germline CDR1 SEHNR, CDR2 FQNEAQ (reference sequence). This CDR3 has 14 amino acids. J gave up 3 bases and V 1 base, and 3 bases lay outside the gene matches. CDR3 sequence reads: CASSLGDSRYEQYF. For the CDR3, the DNA is TGTGCCAGCAGCTTAGGGGACAGCCGCTACGAGCAGTACTTC.

The J gene is TRBJ2-7, the V gene TRBV7-9; the D gene is possibly TRBD2 (6 bases). Germline assignment: CDR1 SEHNR and CDR2 FQNEAQ (reference sequence). The CDR3 totals 15 residues. V shed 5 bases and J shed 9 bases, with 23 bases lying between them. CDR3 sequence (DNA): TGTGCCAGCAGCCAATCCGGGACTGAGCTTAGTGGGCAGTACGTC. Protein product: CASSQSGTELSGQYV.

The chain has TRBV18 and TRBJ2-5, with D possibly TRBD2 on 5 matching bases. Germline V gives CDR1 KGHSH, CDR2 LQKENI. The CDR3 extends over 14 amino acids. Trimming shortened V by 3 bases and J by 1 base, and 9 bases separated the two germline ends. Here the CDR3 DNA reads TGTGCCAGCTCACCTCCCGGGATCCAAGAGACCCAGTACTTC. This codes for CASSPPGIQETQYF.

This clonotype was recorded many times. The genes are TRBV20-1 and TRBJ2-1; D is unclear. The CDR3 runs 9 residues. Per the germline V gene, CDR1 is DFQATT and CDR2 is SNEGSKA (reference sequence). This chain's CDR3 is CRSEYEQFF. CDR3 bases: TGCAGGAGCGAGTATGAGCAGTTCTTC.

The gene calls are TRBV12-3 or TRBV12-4 and TRBJ2-7; D might be TRBD1 (5 bases). The CDR3 covers 14 residues. The V and J ends lost 3 bases and 2 bases respectively, with 11 bases between them. The CDR3 reads CASSFPDITYEQYF. The CDR3, as DNA: TGTGCCAGCAGTTTCCCGGACATAACCTACGAGCAGTACTTC.

This clonotype was picked up a small number of times. The chain couples TRBV11-3 to TRBJ2-2; D unresolved. The CDR3 is 14 residues long. V was trimmed by 6 bases and J by 0 bases, leaving 8 bases between them. Germline V gene lookup returns CDR1 SGHNT and CDR2 YENEEA. The CDR3 DNA reads TGTGCCAGCAGAAGGTATTCGAACACCGGGGAGCTGTTTTTT. It translates to CASRRYSNTGELFF.

This clonotype was detected many times. The CDR3, as DNA: TGCAGCGTTGACGGGGGGAGAGGGAGCACCGGGGAGCTGTTTTTT. It specifies CSVDGGRGSTGELFF. The J gene is TRBJ2-2, the V gene TRBV29-1, with 7 bases lining up with TRBD2. The V segment lost 3 bases and the J segment 4 bases; nucleotides outside the gene matches: 8. Germline CDR1 SQVTM, CDR2 ANQGSEA. CDR3 length: 15 residues.

In the case of this clonotype: This may stem from a read error, because a much larger clone lies one nucleotide away. The J gene is TRBJ2-1, the V gene TRBV5-6; D is perhaps TRBD1 (6 bases). In germline, CDR1 is SGHDT, CDR2 YYEEEE. The CDR3 totals 15 residues. As DNA, the CDR3 is TGTGCCAGCAGCGCCGGGACAAGAGCCTACAATGGGCAGTTCTTC. Translated: CASSAGTRAYNGQFF.

This clonotype was found a few times. The gene calls are TRBV30 and TRBJ1-2; no clear D gene. The CDR3 spans 15 residues. Germline V gene data show CDR1 as GTSNPN and CDR2 as SVGIG (reference sequence). Deletions cut 0 bases from V and 3 bases from J, with 14 bases between. The CDR3 loop reads CAWSVITGLDYGYTF. In nucleotides, the CDR3 is TGTGCCTGGAGTGTAATTACCGGCTTGGACTATGGCTACACCTTC.

This rearrangement joins TRBV5-1 to TRBJ2-1; a weak D match, TRBD1 (5 bases). V dropped 4 bases and J dropped 9 bases, with 11 bases sitting between them. CDR3 size: 12 residues. CDR1 is SGHRS, CDR2 YFSETQ, per germline. CDR3 region: CASSGGATEQFF. As DNA, the CDR3 is TGCGCCAGCAGCGGTGGGGCGACTGAGCAGTTCTTC.

This clonotype was recorded many times. The CDR3 is CSARPSQFGTNSYNEQFF. CDR3 DNA: TGCAGTGCTCGTCCCTCACAGTTCGGCACCAACTCCTACAATGAGCAGTTCTTC. The V call is TRBV20-1, the J call TRBJ2-1; D remains ambiguous. CDR1 is DFQATT, CDR2 SNEGSKA, per germline (reference sequence). This CDR3 is built from 18 residues. Trimming pared 5 bases from V and 0 bases from J, leaving 23 bases between.

V and J are TRBV6-9 and TRBJ2-7; D uncertain. V lost 11 bases to trimming and J lost 3 bases, with 17 bases between them. Germline CDR1 MNHGY, CDR2 SVAAGI. CDR3 length: 13 amino acids. CDR3 amino acids: CAASYGVGYEQYF. The CDR3 bases are TGTGCCGCCAGTTATGGGGTAGGCTACGAGCAGTACTTC.

The chain uses TRBV28 and TRBJ1-1; the D is unclear. CDR1 is MDHEN and CDR2 is SYDVKM in the germline V gene. With 2 bases removed from V and 7 bases from J, the gap between germline ends came to 20 bases. The CDR3 spans 16 residues. CDR3 nucleotide sequence: TGTGCCAGCAGTTTAACTACACTTGGCCCCACGGGTGAAGCTTTCTTT. Translating it yields CASSLTTLGPTGEAFF.

This chain uses TRBV28 with TRBJ1-2, with no clear D. The CDR3 length is 14 residues. The V gene lost 3 bases and the J gene lost 3 bases, with 11 bases spanning the gap. Germline V gives CDR1 MDHEN, CDR2 SYDVKM. The CDR3 loop reads CASSLGNSYYGYTF. The CDR3, as DNA: TGTGCCAGCAGTTTGGGCAACAGCTACTATGGCTACACCTTC.

This clonotype was detected many times. This chain connects TRBV29-1 to TRBJ1-6, with a weak D call TRBD1 (6 bases). V was shortened by 6 bases and J by 7 bases, with 13 bases between the two germline ends. The CDR3 is 13 residues long. Germline V gives CDR1 SQVTM, CDR2 ANQGSEA. The CDR3: CSVQEDSNSPLHF. The DNA for the CDR3 is TGCAGCGTGCAAGAGGACAGCAATTCACCCCTCCACTTT.

There are many counts of this clonotype. The chain employs TRBV5-1 and TRBJ1-2; D is uncertain. V lost 0 bases, J lost 5 bases, and 8 bases lay in between. The CDR3 covers 13 residues. Germline CDR1 SGHRS, CDR2 YFSETQ. CDR3 loop: CASSLGQLYGYTF. For the CDR3, the DNA is TGCGCCAGCAGCTTGGGCCAGCTTTATGGCTACACCTTC.

This clonotype was observed a handful of times. The chain recombines TRBV7-9 with TRBJ1-2; D may be TRBD1 (5 bases). V dropped 3 bases and J dropped 7 bases, with 15 bases sitting between them. The CDR3 is 14 residues long. Germline V gene lookup returns CDR1 SEHNR and CDR2 FQNEAQ (reference sequence). The chain's CDR3 is CASSLLGAPGGYTF. CDR3 coding DNA: TGTGCCAGCAGCTTGTTAGGGGCGCCCGGTGGCTACACCTTC.